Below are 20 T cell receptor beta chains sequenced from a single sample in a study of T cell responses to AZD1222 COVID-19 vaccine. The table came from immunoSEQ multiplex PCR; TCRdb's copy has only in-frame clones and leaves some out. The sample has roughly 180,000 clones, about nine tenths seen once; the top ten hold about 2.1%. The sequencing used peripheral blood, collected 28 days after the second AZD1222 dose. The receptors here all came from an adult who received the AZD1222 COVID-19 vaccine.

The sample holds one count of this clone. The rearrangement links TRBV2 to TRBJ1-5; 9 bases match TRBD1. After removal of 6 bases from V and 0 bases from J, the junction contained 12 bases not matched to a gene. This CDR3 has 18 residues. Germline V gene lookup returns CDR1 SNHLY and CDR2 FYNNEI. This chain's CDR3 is CASSKPGQGRYSNQPQHF. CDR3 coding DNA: TGTGCCAGCAGCAAACCGGGACAGGGACGTTATAGCAATCAGCCCCAGCATTTT. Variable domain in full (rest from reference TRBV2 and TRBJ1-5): EPEVTQTPSHQVTQMGQEVILRCVPISNHLYFYWYRQILGQKVEFLVSFYNNEISEKSEIFDDQFSVERPDGSNFTLKIRSTKLEDSAMYFCASSKPGQGRYSNQPQHFGDGTRLSIL.

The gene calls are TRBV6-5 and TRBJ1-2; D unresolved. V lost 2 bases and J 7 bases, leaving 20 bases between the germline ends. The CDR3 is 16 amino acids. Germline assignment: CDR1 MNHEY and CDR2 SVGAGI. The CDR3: CASSYKFREFERGYTF. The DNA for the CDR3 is TGTGCCAGCAGTTACAAGTTTAGGGAGTTCGAGCGTGGCTACACCTTC.

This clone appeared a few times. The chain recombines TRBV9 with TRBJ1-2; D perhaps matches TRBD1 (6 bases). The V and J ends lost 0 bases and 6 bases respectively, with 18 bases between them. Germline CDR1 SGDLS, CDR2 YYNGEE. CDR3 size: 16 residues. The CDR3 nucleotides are TGTGCCAGCAGCGTAGTAGTGGGGGCGCGATTTGATGGCTACACCTTC. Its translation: CASSVVVGARFDGYTF.

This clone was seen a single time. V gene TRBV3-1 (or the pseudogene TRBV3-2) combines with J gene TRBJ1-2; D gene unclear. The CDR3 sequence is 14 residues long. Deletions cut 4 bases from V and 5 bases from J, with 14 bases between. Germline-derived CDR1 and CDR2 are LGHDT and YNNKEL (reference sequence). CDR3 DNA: TGTGCCAGCAGCCTTAAAGGAGATTTTTATGGCTACACCTTC. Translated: CASSLKGDFYGYTF.

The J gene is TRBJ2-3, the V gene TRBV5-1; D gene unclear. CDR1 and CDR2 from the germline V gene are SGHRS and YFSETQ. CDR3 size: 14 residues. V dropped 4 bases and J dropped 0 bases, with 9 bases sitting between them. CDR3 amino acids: CASSRMGSTDTQYF. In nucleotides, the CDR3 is TGCGCCAGCAGCCGCATGGGGAGCACAGATACGCAGTATTTT.

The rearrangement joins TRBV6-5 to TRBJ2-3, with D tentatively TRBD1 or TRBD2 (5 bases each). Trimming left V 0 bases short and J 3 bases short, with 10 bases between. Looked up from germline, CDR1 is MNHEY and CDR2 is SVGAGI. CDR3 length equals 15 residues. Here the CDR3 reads CASSYSWGSTDTQYF. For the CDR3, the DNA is TGTGCCAGCAGTTACTCGTGGGGGTCAACAGATACGCAGTATTTT.

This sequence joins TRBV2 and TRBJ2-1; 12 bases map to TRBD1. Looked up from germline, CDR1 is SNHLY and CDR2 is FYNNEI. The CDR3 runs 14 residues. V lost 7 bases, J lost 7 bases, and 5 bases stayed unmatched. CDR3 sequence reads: CASTRGQGANEQFF. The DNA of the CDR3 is TGTGCCAGCACCAGGGGACAGGGGGCGAATGAGCAGTTCTTC.

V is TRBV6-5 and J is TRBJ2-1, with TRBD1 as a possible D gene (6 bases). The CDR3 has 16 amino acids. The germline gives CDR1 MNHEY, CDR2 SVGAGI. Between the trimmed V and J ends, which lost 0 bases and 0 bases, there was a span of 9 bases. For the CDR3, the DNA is TGTGCCAGCAGTTACTCAGGGGGTAGCTCCTACAATGAGCAGTTCTTC. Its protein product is CASSYSGGSSYNEQFF.

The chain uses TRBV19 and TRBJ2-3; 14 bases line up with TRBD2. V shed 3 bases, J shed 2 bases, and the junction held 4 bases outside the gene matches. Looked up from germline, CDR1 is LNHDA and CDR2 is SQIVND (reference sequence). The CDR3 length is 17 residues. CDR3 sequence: CASSIGTSGGHTDTQYF. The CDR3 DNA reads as TGTGCCAGTAGTATTGGGACTAGCGGGGGCCACACAGATACGCAGTATTTT.

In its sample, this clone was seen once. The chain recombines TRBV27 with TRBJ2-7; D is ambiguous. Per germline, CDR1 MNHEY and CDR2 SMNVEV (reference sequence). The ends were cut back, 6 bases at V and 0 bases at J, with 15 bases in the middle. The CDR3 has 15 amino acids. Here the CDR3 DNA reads TGTGCCAGCAGCCGGGTAGGGTTGGGCTCCTACGAGCAGTACTTC. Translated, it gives CASSRVGLGSYEQYF.

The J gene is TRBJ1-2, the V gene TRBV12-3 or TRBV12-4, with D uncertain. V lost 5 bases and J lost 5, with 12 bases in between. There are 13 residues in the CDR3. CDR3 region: CASSLTGEYGYTF. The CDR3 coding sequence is TGTGCCAGCAGTCTAACTGGGGAGTATGGCTACACCTTC.

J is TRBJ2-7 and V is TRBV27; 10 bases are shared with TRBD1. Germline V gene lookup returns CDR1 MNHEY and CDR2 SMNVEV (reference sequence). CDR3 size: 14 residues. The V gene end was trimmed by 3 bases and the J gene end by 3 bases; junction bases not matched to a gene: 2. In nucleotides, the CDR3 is TGTGCCAGCAGTTTTGGGACAGGGGTCTACGAGCAGTACTTC. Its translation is CASSFGTGVYEQYF.

As DNA, the CDR3 is TGTGCCTGGAATAGGGGGTCGGACACTGAAGCTTTCTTT. It codes for CAWNRGSDTEAFF. The chain links TRBV30 to TRBJ1-1; tentative D call: TRBD1 (6 bases). Germline V gene lookup returns CDR1 GTSNPN and CDR2 SVGIG (reference sequence). The CDR3 is 13 residues long. V was shortened by 4 bases and J by 3 bases, with 12 bases between the two germline ends. Looking up the rest from reference TRBV30 and TRBJ1-1 gives the full variable domain: SQTIHQWPATLVQPVGSPLSLECTVEGTSNPNLYWYRQAAGRGLQLLFYSVGIGQISSEVPQNLSASRPQDRQFILSSKKLLLSDSGFYLCAWNRGSDTEAFFGQGTRLTVV.

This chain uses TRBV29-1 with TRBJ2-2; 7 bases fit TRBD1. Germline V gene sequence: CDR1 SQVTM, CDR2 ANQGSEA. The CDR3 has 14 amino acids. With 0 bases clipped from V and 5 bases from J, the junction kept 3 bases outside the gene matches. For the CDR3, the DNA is TGCAGCGTTGAAGAAGGCAGGGGGACCGGGGAGCTGTTTTTT. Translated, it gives CSVEEGRGTGELFF.

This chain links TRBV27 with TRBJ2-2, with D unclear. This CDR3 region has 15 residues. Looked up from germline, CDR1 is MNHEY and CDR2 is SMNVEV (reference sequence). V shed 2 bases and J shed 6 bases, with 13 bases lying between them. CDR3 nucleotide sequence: TGTGCCAGCAGTTTAAGGACGGGCGTCGCCGGGGAGCTGTTTTTT. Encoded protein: CASSLRTGVAGELFF.

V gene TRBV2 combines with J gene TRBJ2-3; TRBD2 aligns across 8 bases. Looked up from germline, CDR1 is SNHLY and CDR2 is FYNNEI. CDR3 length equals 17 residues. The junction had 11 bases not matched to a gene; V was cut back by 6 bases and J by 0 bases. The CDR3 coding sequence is TGTGCCAGCAGCCTAAGGGCGGCTAGCGGGAGCACAGATACGCAGTATTTT. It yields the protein CASSLRAASGSTDTQYF.

The CDR3 sequence: CASRPAGGPGTGELFF. As DNA, the CDR3 is TGTGCCAGCAGGCCAGCGGGAGGCCCGGGAACCGGGGAGCTGTTTTTT. This sequence joins TRBV7-6 and TRBJ2-2; 9 bases align to TRBD2. This CDR3 has 16 residues. Losses at the gene ends were 6 bases for V and 5 bases for J; bases not matched to a gene: 10. The V gene's germline CDR1 is SGHVS and CDR2 FNYEAQ.

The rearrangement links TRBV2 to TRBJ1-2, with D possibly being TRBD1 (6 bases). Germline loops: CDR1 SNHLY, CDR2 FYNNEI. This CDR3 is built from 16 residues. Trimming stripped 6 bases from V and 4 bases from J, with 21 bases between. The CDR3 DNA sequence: TGTGCCAGCAGGAAGGGGGGTAGAGGGACGGCCTATGGCTACACCTTC. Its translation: CASRKGGRGTAYGYTF.

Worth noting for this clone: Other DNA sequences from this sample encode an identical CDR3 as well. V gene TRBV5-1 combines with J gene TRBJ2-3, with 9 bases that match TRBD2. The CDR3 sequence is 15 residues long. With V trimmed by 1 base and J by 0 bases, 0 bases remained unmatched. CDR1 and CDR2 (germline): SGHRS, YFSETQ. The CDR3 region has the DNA TGCGCCAGCAGCTTGACTAGCGGGAGCACAGATACGCAGTATTTT. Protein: CASSLTSGSTDTQYF.

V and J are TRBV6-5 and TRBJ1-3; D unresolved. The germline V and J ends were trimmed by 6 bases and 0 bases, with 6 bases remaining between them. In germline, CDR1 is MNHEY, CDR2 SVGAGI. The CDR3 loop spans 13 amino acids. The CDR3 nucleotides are TGTGCCAGCAGCTCATTCTCTGGAAACACCATATATTTT. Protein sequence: CASSSFSGNTIYF.